The present entry profiles one T cell receptor beta chain with its context. Antigen: not known. The CDR3 totals 15 residues. Germline CDR1 and CDR2: MNHEY and SVGAGI. V lost 5 bases, J lost 4 bases, and 8 bases stayed unmatched. The sample originates from a study of T cell responses to AZD1222 COVID-19 vaccine. Measured with immunoSEQ multiplex PCR; TCRdb has only the in-frame clones, and not every one. The sample carries around 99,000 clones, about 89% recorded once. Findings and caveats of the study: Donors skewed white British and female; clonal diversity was possibly underestimated. Baseline seropositivity characterized only 5 or 6 AZD1222 recipients. Compared with day 0, the breadth and depth of the Spike-specific TCR repertoire rose significantly after two doses of AZD1222.

This sequence joins TRBV6-5 and TRBJ1-2, with 9 positions matching TRBD1. The specimen comprised peripheral blood, sampled on day 0 of AZD1222 vaccination. The sequence derives from an adult in good health. The CDR3 loop reads CASSPNLDRGYGYTF. CDR3 DNA sequence: TGTGCCAGCAGTCCAAACCTGGACAGGGGCTATGGCTACACCTTC.